This T cell receptor beta chain was sequenced in a study of monozygotic twins with inflammatory bowel disease. The CDR3 extends over 16 amino acids. CDR1 DFQATT and CDR2 SNEGSKA come from the germline V gene (reference sequence). About this clonotype itself: Its antigen is unidentified.

Reprocessing the 5' RACE reads, TCRdb reports a single entry for every CDR3 protein and omits DNA. The table gives fewer than 550,000 distinct CDR3 sequences; the top ten clones make up 2% to 3% of it. Whole-study results and caveats: Results did not support any single strong IBD-associated signal or clonotype.

The chain recombines TRBV20-1 with TRBJ2-2; TCRdb selects TRBD2, and the lack of DNA leaves this call unchecked. The receptor was derived from a human donor with ulcerative colitis or Crohn's disease, or a healthy co-twin of an affected twin (not recorded which). Sequenced: blood. The CDR3 reads CSARQLAGLNTGELFF.